This TCR beta chain was captured in a study of shared clonotypes between healthy human individuals. Study-level points and caveats: The study generally estimated greater richness for naive than memory subsets. When naive CD4 clonotypes were compared across a handful of donors, approximately 5% were shared.

The V end lost 7 bases, the J end lost 2 bases, and 9 bases lay between the germline ends. The CDR3 runs 12 residues. Germline V gene sequence: CDR1 WSHSY, CDR2 SAAADI. Worth noting for this clone: Its antigen is not identified.

Genomic DNA (from each subset) was split evenly across several immunoSEQ plates. Using immunoSEQ multiplex PCR, the repertoire was profiled, and TCRdb retains in-frame clones only, with some absent. The table records millions of clones, approximately 90% of them present only once. Donors, healthy HIV-negative adults, lacked recent acute infections or vaccinations. The sequencing input was naive CD4+ T cells sorted from blood. Documented subset: CD45RA+ positively selected. The chain has TRBV10-2 and TRBJ2-7, with D uncertain. The receptor was derived from a man aged 18 to 29 in good health. CDR3 DNA: TGCGCCAGCACTGACGGCACCTACGAGCAGTACTTC. This translates into CASTDGTYEQYF.